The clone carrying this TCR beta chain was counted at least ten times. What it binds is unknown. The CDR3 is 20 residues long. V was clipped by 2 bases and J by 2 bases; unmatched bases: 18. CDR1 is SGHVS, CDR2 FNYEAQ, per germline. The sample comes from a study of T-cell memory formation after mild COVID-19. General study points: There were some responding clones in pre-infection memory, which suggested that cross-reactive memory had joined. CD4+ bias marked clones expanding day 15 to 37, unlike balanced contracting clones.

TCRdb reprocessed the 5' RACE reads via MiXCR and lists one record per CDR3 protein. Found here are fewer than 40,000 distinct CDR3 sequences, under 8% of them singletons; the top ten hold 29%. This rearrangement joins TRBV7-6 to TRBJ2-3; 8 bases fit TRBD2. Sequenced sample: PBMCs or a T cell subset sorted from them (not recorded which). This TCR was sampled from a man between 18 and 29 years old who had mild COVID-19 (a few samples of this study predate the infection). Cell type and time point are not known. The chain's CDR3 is CASSLQAGRVSEAPTDTQYF. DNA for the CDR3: TGTGCCAGCAGCTTACAAGCCGGGAGGGTATCCGAAGCACCCACAGATACGCAGTATTTT.